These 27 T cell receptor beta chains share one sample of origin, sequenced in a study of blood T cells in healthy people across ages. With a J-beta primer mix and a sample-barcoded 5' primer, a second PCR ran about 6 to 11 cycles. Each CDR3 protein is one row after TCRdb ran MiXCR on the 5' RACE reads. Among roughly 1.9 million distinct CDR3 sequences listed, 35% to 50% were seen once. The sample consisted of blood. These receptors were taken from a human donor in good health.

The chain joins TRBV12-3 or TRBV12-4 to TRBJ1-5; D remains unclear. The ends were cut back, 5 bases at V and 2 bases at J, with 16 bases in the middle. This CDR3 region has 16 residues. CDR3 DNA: TGTGCCAGCAGTGGGGTAGGAGACTGGGGCAATCAGCCCCAGCATTTT. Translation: CASSGVGDWGNQPQHF.

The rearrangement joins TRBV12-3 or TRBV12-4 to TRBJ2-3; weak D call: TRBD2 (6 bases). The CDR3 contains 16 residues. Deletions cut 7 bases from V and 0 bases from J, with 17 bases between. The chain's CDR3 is CASTSMRRESTDTQYF. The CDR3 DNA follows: TGTGCCAGCACCTCGATGCGCCGGGAGAGCACAGATACGCAGTATTTT.

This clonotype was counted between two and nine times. For the CDR3, the DNA is TGCGCCAGCAGCTCCTACCCGACAGGGTCTAACACTGAAGCTTTCTTT. Translating it yields CASSSYPTGSNTEAFF. The chain uses TRBV5-1 and TRBJ1-1, with TRBD1 matching over 7 bases. Germline V gene lookup returns CDR1 SGHRS and CDR2 YFSETQ. V dropped 3 bases and J dropped 2; count of bases not matched to a gene: 10. This CDR3 spans 16 amino acids.

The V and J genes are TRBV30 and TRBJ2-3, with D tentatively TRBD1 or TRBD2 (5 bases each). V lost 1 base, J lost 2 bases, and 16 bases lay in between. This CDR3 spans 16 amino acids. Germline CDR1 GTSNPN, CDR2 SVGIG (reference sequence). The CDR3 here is CAWSGPPGPNTDTQYF. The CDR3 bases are TGTGCCTGGAGTGGCCCACCGGGACCGAACACAGATACGCAGTATTTT.

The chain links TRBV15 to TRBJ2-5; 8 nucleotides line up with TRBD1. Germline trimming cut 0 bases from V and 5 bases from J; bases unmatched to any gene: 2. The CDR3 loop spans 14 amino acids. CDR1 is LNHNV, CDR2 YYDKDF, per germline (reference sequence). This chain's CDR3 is CATSRDRGPETQYF. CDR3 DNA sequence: TGTGCCACCAGCAGAGACAGGGGGCCGGAGACCCAGTACTTC.

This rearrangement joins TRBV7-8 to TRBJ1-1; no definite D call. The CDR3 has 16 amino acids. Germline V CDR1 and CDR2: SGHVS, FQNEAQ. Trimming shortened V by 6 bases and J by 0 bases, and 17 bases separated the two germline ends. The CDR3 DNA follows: TGTGCCAGCAGTTTATCATGGCTAATCATGAACACTGAAGCTTTCTTT. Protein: CASSLSWLIMNTEAFF. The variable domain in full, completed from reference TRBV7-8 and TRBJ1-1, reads GAGVSQSPRYKVAKRGQDVALRCDPISGHVSLFWYQQALGQGPEFLTYFQNEAQLDKSGLPSDRFFAERPEGSVSTLKIQRTQQEDSAVYLCASSLSWLIMNTEAFFGQGTRLTVV.

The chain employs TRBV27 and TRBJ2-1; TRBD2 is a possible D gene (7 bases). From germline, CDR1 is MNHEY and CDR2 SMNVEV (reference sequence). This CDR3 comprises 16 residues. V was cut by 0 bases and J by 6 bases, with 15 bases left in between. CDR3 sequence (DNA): TGTGCCAGCAGTTTATCGTTGGGGGGGCGCCGCAATGAGCAGTTCTTC. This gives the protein CASSLSLGGRRNEQFF.

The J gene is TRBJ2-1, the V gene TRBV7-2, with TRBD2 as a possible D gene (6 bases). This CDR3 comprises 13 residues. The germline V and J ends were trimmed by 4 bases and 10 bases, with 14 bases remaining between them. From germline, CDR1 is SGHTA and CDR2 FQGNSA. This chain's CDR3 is CASSSTRRWEQFF. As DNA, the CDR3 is TGTGCCAGCAGCTCGACTAGGAGGTGGGAGCAGTTCTTC. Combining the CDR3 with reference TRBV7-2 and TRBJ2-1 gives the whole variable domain GAGVSQSPSNKVTEKGKDVELRCDPISGHTALYWYRQSLGQGLEFLIYFQGNSAPDKSGLPSDRFSAERTGGSVSTLTIQRTQQEDSAVYLCASSSTRRWEQFFGPGTRLTVL.

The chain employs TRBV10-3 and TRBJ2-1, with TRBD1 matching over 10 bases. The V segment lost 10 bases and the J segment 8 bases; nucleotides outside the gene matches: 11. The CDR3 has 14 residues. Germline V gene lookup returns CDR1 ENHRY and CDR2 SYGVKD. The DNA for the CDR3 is TGTGCCACCAGACGACAGGGGGCATCTGATGAGCAGTTCTTC. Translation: CATRRQGASDEQFF.

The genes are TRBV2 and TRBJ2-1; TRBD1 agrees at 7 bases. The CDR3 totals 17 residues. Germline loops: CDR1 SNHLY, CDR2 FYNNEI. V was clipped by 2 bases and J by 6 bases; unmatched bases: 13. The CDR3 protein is CASSEPRTGRPGNEQFF. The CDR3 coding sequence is TGTGCCAGCAGTGAACCCCGGACAGGTCGGCCTGGCAATGAGCAGTTCTTC.

The CDR3 reads CSATAYHNEQFF. The CDR3, as DNA: TGCAGTGCTACGGCGTACCACAATGAGCAGTTCTTC. This sequence joins TRBV20-1 and TRBJ2-1; D unclear. This CDR3 spans 12 amino acids. The germline V and J ends were trimmed by 4 bases and 5 bases, with 9 bases remaining between them. Germline loops: CDR1 DFQATT, CDR2 SNEGSKA (reference sequence).

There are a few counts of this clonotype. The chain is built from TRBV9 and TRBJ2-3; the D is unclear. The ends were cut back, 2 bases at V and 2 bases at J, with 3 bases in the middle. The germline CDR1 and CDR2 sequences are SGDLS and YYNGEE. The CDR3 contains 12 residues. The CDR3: CASSVPTDTQYF. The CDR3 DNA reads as TGTGCCAGCAGCGTCCCCACAGATACGCAGTATTTT.

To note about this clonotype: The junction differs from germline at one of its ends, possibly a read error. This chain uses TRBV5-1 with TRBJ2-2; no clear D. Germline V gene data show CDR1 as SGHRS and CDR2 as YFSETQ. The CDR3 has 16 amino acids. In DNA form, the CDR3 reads TGCGCCAGCAGCTTGGGCACAGCGACGAACACCGGAGAGCTGTTTTTT. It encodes CASSLGTATNTGELFF.

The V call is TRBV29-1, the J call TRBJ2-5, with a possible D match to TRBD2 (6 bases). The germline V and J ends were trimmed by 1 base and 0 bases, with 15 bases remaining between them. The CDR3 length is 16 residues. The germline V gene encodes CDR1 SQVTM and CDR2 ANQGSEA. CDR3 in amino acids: CSVEAGVGPNQETQYF. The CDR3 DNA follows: TGCAGCGTTGAAGCGGGGGTAGGACCTAACCAAGAGACCCAGTACTTC. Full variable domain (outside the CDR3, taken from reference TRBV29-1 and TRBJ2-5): SAVISQKPSRDICQRGTSLTIQCQVDSQVTMMFWYRQQPGQSLTLIATANQGSEATYESGFVIDKFPISRPNLTFSTLTVSNMSPEDSSIYLCSVEAGVGPNQETQYFGPGTRLLVL.

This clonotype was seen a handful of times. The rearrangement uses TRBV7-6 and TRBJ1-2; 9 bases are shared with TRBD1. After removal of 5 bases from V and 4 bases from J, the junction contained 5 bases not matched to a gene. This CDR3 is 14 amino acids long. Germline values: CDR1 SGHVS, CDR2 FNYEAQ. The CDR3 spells CASSKTGGTYGYTF. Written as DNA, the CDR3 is TGTGCCAGCAGCAAAACAGGGGGCACCTATGGCTACACCTTC.

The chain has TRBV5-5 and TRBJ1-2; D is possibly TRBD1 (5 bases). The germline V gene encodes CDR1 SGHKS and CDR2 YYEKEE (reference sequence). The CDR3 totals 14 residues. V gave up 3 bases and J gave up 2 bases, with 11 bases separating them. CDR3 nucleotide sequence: TGTGCCAGCAGCTCCTCGGGACTGAACTATGGCTACACCTTC. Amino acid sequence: CASSSSGLNYGYTF.

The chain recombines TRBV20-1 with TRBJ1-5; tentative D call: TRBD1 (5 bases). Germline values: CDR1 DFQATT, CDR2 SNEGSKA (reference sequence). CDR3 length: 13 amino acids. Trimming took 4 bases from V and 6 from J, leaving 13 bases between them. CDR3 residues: CSAKQAVGQPQHF. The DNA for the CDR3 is TGCAGTGCTAAACAGGCCGTGGGTCAGCCCCAGCATTTT.

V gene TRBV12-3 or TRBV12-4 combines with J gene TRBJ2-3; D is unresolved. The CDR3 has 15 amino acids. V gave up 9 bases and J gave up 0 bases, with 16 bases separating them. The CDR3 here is CARAHDTTSTDTQYF. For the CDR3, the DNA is TGTGCCAGAGCCCACGACACAACGAGCACAGATACGCAGTATTTT.

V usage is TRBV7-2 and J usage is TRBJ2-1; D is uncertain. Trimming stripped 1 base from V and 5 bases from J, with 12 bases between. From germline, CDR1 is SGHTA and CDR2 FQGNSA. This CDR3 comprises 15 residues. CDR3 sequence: CASSLEVGSNNEQFF. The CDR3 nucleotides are TGTGCCAGCAGCTTAGAGGTGGGGTCAAACAATGAGCAGTTCTTC.

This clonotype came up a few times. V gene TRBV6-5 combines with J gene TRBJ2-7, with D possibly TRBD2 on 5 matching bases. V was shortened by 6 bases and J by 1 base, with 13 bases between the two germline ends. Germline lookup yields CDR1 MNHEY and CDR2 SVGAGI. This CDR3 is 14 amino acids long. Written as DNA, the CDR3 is TGTGCCAGCAGCGGTGTCAGGACTTCCTACGAGCAGTACTTC. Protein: CASSGVRTSYEQYF.

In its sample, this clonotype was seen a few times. The CDR3 loop reads CATSRPYFGDTQYF. CDR3 in DNA: TGTGCCACCAGCAGGCCCTACTTCGGGGATACGCAGTATTTT. The chain is built from TRBV15 and TRBJ2-3, with D unresolved. Germline CDR1 and CDR2: LNHNV and YYDKDF (reference sequence). The CDR3 loop spans 14 amino acids. The V end was cut by 3 bases, the J end by 6 bases, with 13 bases between.

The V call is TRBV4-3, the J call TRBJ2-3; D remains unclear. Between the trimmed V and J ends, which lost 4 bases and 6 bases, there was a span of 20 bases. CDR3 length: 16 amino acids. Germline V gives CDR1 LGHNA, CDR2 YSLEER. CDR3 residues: CASSLRDPRLHDTQYF. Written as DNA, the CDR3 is TGCGCCAGCAGCCTTAGGGATCCCCGGTTACATGATACGCAGTATTTT.

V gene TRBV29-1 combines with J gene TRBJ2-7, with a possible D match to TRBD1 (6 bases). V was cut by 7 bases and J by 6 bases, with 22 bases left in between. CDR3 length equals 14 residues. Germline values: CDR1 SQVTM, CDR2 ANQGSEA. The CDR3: CSAEFWTVDGEQYF. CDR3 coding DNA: TGCAGCGCTGAGTTCTGGACAGTGGACGGCGAGCAGTACTTC.

The CDR3 region is CASSRAGDSACEQYF. The DNA of the CDR3 is TGTGCCAGCAGTCGGGCTGGTGACAGCGCCTGCGAGCAGTACTTC. The chain has TRBV12-3 or TRBV12-4 and TRBJ2-4; D possibly corresponds to TRBD1 (5 bases). The closer fit of TRBJ2-7 to the DNA end suggests the J call may be wrong. The CDR3 is 15 residues long.

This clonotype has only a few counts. The CDR3 DNA reads TGTGCCAGCAGCTTAGGTAGTGGACAGCGCTATGGCTACACCTTC. It is translated as CASSLGSGQRYGYTF. This sequence joins TRBV7-2 and TRBJ1-2; perhaps TRBD1 as D (6 bases). Per germline, CDR1 SGHTA and CDR2 FQGNSA. The CDR3 sequence is 15 residues long. The V end was cut by 1 base, the J end by 4 bases, with 13 bases between. The full variable domain, its missing parts supplied by reference TRBV7-2 and TRBJ1-2, is GAGVSQSPSNKVTEKGKDVELRCDPISGHTALYWYRQSLGQGLEFLIYFQGNSAPDKSGLPSDRFSAERTGGSVSTLTIQRTQQEDSAVYLCASSLGSGQRYGYTFGSGTRLTVV.

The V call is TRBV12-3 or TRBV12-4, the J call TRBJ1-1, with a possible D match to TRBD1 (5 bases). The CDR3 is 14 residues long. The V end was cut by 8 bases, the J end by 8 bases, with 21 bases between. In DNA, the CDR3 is TGTGCCAGCCGTCCCGGGACGCGTGACGGGGAAGCTTTCTTT. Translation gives CASRPGTRDGEAFF.

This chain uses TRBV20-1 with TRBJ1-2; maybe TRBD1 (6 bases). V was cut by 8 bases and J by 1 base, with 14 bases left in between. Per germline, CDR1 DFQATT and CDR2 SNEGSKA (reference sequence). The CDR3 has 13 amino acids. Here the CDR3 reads CSTRGGGNYGYTF. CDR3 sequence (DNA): TGCAGTACTCGAGGGGGGGGTAACTATGGCTACACCTTC.